These T cell receptor beta chains were read from a single sample in a study of shared clonotypes between healthy human individuals. Here immunoSEQ multiplex PCR was the method, and the copy in TCRdb shows in-frame clones only, minus some. The table lists under 1,100,000 clones, about 80% of them singletons. The sample was memory CD4+ T cells sorted from blood. The receptors come from a man younger than 30 in good health. Both conserved end residues are trimmed from each CDR3.

v_call: TRBV6-5; cdr3_aa: ASSKDRGRNIQY
v_call: TRBV6-5; cdr3_aa: ASTRGADGFYEQY
v_call: TRBV5-1; cdr3_aa: ASSVGSGYQETQY
v_call: TRBV9; cdr3_aa: ASSVGGDPRASPLH
v_call: TRBV10-1; cdr3_aa: ASSEEEARYTQY
v_call: TRBV28; cdr3_aa: ASRGPTGNSPLH
v_call: TRBV9; cdr3_aa: ASSVAFGGSTGELF
v_call: TRBV30; cdr3_aa: ARERGREQF
v_call: TRBV6-1; cdr3_aa: ASSEARGQPQH
v_call: TRBV29-1; cdr3_aa: SVESILTGEVYNEQF
v_call: TRBV11-2; cdr3_aa: ASSLDKWEQGTTNEKLF
v_call: TRBV11-3; cdr3_aa: ASSPRAGGLFDTQY
v_call: TRBV28; cdr3_aa: ASSSAGNTIY
v_call: TRBV2; cdr3_aa: ASSGDRTKSGNTIY
v_call: TRBV5-1; cdr3_aa: ASSYAGEGGYT
v_call: TRBV5-6; cdr3_aa: ASSLALPGDTQY
v_call: TRBV21-1; cdr3_aa: ASSKGGQGRKGSPLH
v_call: TRBV5-1; cdr3_aa: ASSQNGQVWETQY
v_call: TRBV9; cdr3_aa: ASSVADGFTDTQY
v_call: TRBV28; cdr3_aa: ASSFSGTANTEAF
v_call: TRBV11-2; cdr3_aa: ASRSGTSIGTDTQY
v_call: TRBV5-6; cdr3_aa: ASSLRMNTEAF
v_call: TRBV7-8; cdr3_aa: ASSLRGESEAF
v_call: TRBV6-5; cdr3_aa: ASSQTILVNYGYT
v_call: TRBV4-3; cdr3_aa: ASSPGQGLIYEQY
v_call: TRBV18; cdr3_aa: ASSTTSGRALADTQY
v_call: TRBV9; cdr3_aa: ASSVGPFPWEYEQY
v_call: TRBV30; cdr3_aa: AWRQKGDTQY
v_call: TRBV30; cdr3_aa: ASDPTGQEKLF
v_call: TRBV6-6; cdr3_aa: ASSYTGYNEQF
v_call: TRBV5-6; cdr3_aa: ASSLEGASNSPLH
v_call: TRBV5-1; cdr3_aa: ASSSSPGTQGGNEQF
v_call: TRBV7-9; cdr3_aa: ASSLAGGPETQY
v_call: TRBV27; cdr3_aa: ASRTGGGTEAF
v_call: TRBV19; cdr3_aa: ASSWQVNTEAF
v_call: TRBV7-2; cdr3_aa: ASSLGPGQGVSAGELF